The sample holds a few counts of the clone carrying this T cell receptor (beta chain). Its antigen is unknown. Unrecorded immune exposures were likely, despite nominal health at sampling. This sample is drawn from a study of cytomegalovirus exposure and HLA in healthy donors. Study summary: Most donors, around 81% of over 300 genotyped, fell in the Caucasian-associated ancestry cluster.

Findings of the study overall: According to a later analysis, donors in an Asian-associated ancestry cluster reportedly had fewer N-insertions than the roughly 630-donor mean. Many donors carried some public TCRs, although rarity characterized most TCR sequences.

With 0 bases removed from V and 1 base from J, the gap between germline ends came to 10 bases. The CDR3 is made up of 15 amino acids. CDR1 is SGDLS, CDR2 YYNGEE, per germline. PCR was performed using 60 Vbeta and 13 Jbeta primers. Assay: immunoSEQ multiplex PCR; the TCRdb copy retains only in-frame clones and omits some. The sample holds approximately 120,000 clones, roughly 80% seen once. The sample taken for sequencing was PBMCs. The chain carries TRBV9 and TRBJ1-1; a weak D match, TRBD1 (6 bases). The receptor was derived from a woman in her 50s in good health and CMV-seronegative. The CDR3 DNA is TGTGCCAGCAGCGTAGCAGGACAGCCGAACACTGAAGCTTTCTTT. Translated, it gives CASSVAGQPNTEAFF.